Given below is one T cell receptor beta chain in context. Its target is not known. The sample originates from a study of OX40 agonist ivuxolimab in advanced cancers. Study-level background: Patients achieving partial responses numbered three: one hepatocellular carcinoma case and two cutaneous melanoma cases.

CDR1 is LNHDA, CDR2 SQIVND, per germline (reference sequence). Trimming left V 6 bases short and J 0 bases short, with 12 bases between. The CDR3 length is 15 residues. Patients were ruled out by autoimmune disease history or systemic immunosuppression. The study's findings and limits: Antigens targeted by the expanded peripheral T cells were not determined.

TCRdb keeps only in-frame clones here, not all; method: immunoSEQ multiplex PCR. The sample has more than 55,000 clones, around 85% seen once. The chain combines TRBV19 with TRBJ1-5; D is possibly TRBD1 (5 bases). The sequence derives from an adult with an advanced solid tumor such as melanoma, head and neck, liver or kidney cancer. Source: CD4+ or CD8+ T cells sorted from blood, taken in a trial of the OX40 agonist ivuxolimab. The CDR3 DNA sequence: TGTGCCAGTAGAACCCGGGACCTTAGCAATCAGCCCCAGCATTTT. It encodes CASRTRDLSNQPQHF.